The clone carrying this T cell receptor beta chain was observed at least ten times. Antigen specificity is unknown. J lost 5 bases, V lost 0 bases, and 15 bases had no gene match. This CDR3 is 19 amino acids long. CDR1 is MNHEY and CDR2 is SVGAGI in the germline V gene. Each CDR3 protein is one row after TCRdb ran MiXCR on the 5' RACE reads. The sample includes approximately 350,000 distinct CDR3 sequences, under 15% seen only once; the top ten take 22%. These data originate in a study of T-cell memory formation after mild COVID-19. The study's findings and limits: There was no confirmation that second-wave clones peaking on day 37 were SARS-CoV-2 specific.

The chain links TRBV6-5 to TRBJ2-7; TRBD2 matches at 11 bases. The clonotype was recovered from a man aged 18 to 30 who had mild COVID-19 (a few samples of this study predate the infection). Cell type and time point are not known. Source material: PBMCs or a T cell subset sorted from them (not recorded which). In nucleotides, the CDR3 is TGTGCCAGCAGTTACTCGAGTCCTAGCGGGGGGCTCCGGTACCACGAGCAGTACTTC. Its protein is CASSYSSPSGGLRYHEQYF.